This record looks at one TCR beta chain sequence and its context. The sample comes from a study of cytomegalovirus exposure and HLA in healthy donors. V shed 4 bases and J shed 1 base, with 11 bases lying between them. The CDR3 spans 14 residues. Germline-derived CDR1 and CDR2 are SGHRS and YFSETQ. The PCR made use of 60 Vbeta and 13 Jbeta primers. Libraries were prepared by immunoSEQ multiplex PCR; TCRdb keeps only in-frame clonotypes and omits some of them. Its table lists about 65,000 clones. The TCR comes from a boy aged 5-17 years in good health and CMV-seronegative. This chain joins TRBV5-1 and TRBJ1-1; perhaps TRBD1 as D (6 bases). The sequencing input was PBMCs. DNA for the CDR3: TGCGCCAGCAGCACAAGGACAGCGAACACTGAAGCTTTCTTT. Amino acids: CASSTRTANTEAFF.